One T cell receptor (beta chain) is described in this entry. No antigen is known for it. This sample stems from a study of chemoradiotherapy in HPV16-positive cancers. J gave up 0 bases and V 7 bases, and 7 bases lay outside the gene matches. This CDR3 region has 15 residues. CDR1 and CDR2 from the germline V gene are SGHRS and YFSETQ. Overall study results and limits: HPV-responsive T-cell expansion during chemoradiotherapy was linked to improved recurrence-free survival in HPV16-positive patients.

Clones were sequenced by immunoSEQ multiplex PCR, and TCRdb holds only the in-frame ones, with some missing. This table has fewer than 25,000 clones, roughly 89% appearing once. The source of this sequence is a human donor with HPV-associated anogenital cancer. This material consisted of blood, taken from a patient who underwent chemoradiotherapy. This chain joins TRBV5-1 and TRBJ1-1; 9 bases match TRBD1. CDR3 coding DNA: TGCGCCAGCTCCAGAGGGACAGGGATGAACACTGAAGCTTTCTTT. Its translation is CASSRGTGMNTEAFF.